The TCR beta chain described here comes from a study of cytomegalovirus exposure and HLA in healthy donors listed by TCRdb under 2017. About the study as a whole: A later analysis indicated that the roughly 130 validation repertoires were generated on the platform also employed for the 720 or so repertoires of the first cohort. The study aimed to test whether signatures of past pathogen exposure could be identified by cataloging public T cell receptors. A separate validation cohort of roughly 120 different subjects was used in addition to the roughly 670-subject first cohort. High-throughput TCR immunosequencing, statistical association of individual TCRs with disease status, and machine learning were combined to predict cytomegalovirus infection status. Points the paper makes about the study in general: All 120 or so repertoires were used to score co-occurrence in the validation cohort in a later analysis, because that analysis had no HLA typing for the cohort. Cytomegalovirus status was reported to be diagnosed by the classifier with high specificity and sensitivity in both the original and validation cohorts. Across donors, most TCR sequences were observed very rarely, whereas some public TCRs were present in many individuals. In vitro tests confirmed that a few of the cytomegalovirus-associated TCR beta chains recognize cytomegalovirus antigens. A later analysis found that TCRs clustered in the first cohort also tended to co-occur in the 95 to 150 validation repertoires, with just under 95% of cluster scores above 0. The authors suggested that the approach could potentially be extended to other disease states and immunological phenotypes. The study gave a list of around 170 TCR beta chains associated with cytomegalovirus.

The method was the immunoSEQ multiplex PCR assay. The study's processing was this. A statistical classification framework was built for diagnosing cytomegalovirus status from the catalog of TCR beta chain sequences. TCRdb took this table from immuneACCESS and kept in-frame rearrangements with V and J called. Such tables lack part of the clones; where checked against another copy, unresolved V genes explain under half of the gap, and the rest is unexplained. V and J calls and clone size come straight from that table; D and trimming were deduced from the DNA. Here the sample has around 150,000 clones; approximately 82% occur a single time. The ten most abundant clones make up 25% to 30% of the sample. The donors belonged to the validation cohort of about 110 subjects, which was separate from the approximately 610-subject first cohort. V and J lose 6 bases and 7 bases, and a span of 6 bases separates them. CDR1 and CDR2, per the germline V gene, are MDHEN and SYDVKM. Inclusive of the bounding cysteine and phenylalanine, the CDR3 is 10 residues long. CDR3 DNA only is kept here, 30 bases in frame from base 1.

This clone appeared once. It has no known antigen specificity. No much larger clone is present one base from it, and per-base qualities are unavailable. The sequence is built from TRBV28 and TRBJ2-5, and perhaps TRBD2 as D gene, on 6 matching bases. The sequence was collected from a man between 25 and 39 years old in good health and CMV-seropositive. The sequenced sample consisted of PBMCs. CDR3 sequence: CASSGGTQYF. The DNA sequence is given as TGTGCCAGCAGCGGGGGGACCCAGTACTTC.